A selection of T cell receptor beta chains follows, all from one sample in a study of blood T cell repertoires in COVID-19. The protocol was immunoSEQ multiplex PCR, while the TCRdb copy is restricted to in-frame clones and leaves out a portion. The repertoire holds around 300,000 clones, with 85% to 90% as singletons. The sequencing sample was made of PBMCs or T cells enriched from blood (not recorded which). Every receptor here comes from a woman aged 60-75 years who had recovered from COVID-19. Each CDR3 is given with its conserved first and last residue. A D gene is named only where the DNA matches it firmly. Not every row has a clone size; where given, it reads once, few, many or a size class.

cdr3_nt cdr3_aa clone_size j_call v_call d_call
TGTGCCAGCAGCTGGGACAGCTACAATGAGCAGTTCTTC CASSWDSYNEQFF . TRBJ2-1 TRBV7-8 TRBD1
TGTGCCAGCAGTGAATCGAGGTATCAGCCCCAGCATTTT CASSESRYQPQHF . TRBJ1-5 TRBV6-1 .
TGTGCCAGCAGTGAAGAGCGGAGCTCCTACGAGCAGTACTTC CASSEERSSYEQYF . TRBJ2-7 TRBV6-1 .
TGTGCCAGCAGTCCCGCCCCCACTAGTTTGTACAATGAGCAGTTCTTC CASSPAPTSLYNEQFF . TRBJ2-1 TRBV27 .
TGTGCCAGTAGTAACCAGCCAGGTGAGCAGTTCTTC CASSNQPGEQFF . TRBJ2-1 TRBV19 .
TGTGCCAGCTCAGCAACGGACAGGGTTTTTGATGAGCAGTTCTTC CASSATDRVFDEQFF . TRBJ2-1 TRBV18 TRBD1
TGTGCTAGTGGTAAGGACAGGGATCGAGATACGCAGTATTTT CASGKDRDRDTQYF . TRBJ2-3 TRBV12-5 TRBD1
TGTGCCAGCAGTTTAACTGGGCCTACGGGCTACACCTTC CASSLTGPTGYTF . TRBJ1-2 TRBV28 .
TGTGCCAGCAGCTTATCGGACGAGCAGTACTTC CASSLSDEQYF . TRBJ2-7 TRBV11-3 .
TGTGCCATCAGTGCGAAGGGCGGGTCCTACGAGCAGTACTTC CAISAKGGSYEQYF . TRBJ2-7 TRBV10-3 .
TGTGCCAGCAGCTCCGCAGGGTGGGAAGAGACCCAGTACTTC CASSSAGWEETQYF once TRBJ2-5 TRBV7-2 .
TGTGCCAGCAGTGGGCGGGGAAACTCCTACAATGAGCAGTTCTTC CASSGRGNSYNEQFF once TRBJ2-1 TRBV2 .
TGCGCCAGCAGTGAAAAGCGGATCTCCTACAATGAGCAGTTCTTC CASSEKRISYNEQFF . TRBJ2-1 TRBV10-2 .
TGTGCCAGCAGCTTAGCGCCCACAGGGTACTCTGGAAACACCATATATTTT CASSLAPTGYSGNTIYF . TRBJ1-3 TRBV7-8 .
TGTGCCAGCAGTGAATCTCTTAGCAATCAGCCCCAGCATTTT CASSESLSNQPQHF . TRBJ1-5 TRBV2 .
TGTGCCAGCAGCTTTGGGACAGGCCTAAACATTCAGTACTTC CASSFGTGLNIQYF . TRBJ2-4 TRBV7-2 TRBD1
TGCGCCAGCAGCCATAACACCGGGACAGGGGCCTACGAGCAGTACTTC CASSHNTGTGAYEQYF . TRBJ2-7 TRBV5-1 TRBD1
TGTGCCAGCAGTTTAACAGGGTATGGCTACACCTTC CASSLTGYGYTF . TRBJ1-2 TRBV12-3/TRBV12-4 .
TGTGCCAGCAGTTTTAGCCTTAACTATGGCTACACCTTC CASSFSLNYGYTF . TRBJ1-2 TRBV28 .
TGTGCCAGCAGCTCTACAGGGGGTAATTCACCCCTCCACTTT CASSSTGGNSPLHF . TRBJ1-6 TRBV5-4 TRBD1
TGTGCCAGCAGCTCAAGCCGGGACAGGGTATTGGAAGAGCAGTACTTC CASSSSRDRVLEEQYF . TRBJ2-7 TRBV11-2 TRBD1
TGTGCCAGCAGTTTAATGGGAGGCCAAGAGACCCAGTACTTC CASSLMGGQETQYF . TRBJ2-5 TRBV27 .
TGCGCCAGCAGCTTAGGGCAGGGGGCCTCCGAGCAGTACTTC CASSLGQGASEQYF . TRBJ2-7 TRBV5-1 TRBD1
TGTGCCACCAGTGTGGCAGGGGGATACGAGCAGTACTTC CATSVAGGYEQYF . TRBJ2-7 TRBV24-1 TRBD1
TGTGCCAGCCAATTGCGGGGGGAGCAGTACTTC CASQLRGEQYF . TRBJ2-7 TRBV7-3 TRBD2
TGTGCCAGCGGCGACAGCCTCTATGGCTACACCTTC CASGDSLYGYTF . TRBJ1-2 TRBV9 .
TGTGCCAGCAGCTCCGGACAGACCCCCTACGAGCAGTACTTC CASSSGQTPYEQYF . TRBJ2-7 TRBV7-6 .
TGTGCCAGCAGTCCCGGGGGGGATGAGCAGTTCTTC CASSPGGDEQFF . TRBJ2-1 TRBV7-3 TRBD2
TGTGCCAGCAGTTTAAATCCCACAGGTGGGGAAAAACTGTTTTTT CASSLNPTGGEKLFF . TRBJ1-4 TRBV28 .
TGTGCCAGCAGCCAAACAGGGGGCACTGAAGCTTTCTTT CASSQTGGTEAFF . TRBJ1-1 TRBV14 TRBD1
TGTGCCAGCAGCCCCGGACTAGCCGTCTACGAGCAGTACTTC CASSPGLAVYEQYF . TRBJ2-7 TRBV11-3 TRBD2
TGTGCCTGGAGTCTAGAGGGGGCATTGGATGAAAAACTGTTTTTT CAWSLEGALDEKLFF once TRBJ1-4 TRBV30 TRBD1
TGTGCCAGCAGTGATGCGGGGGGCCCTTCCTACGAGCAGTACTTC CASSDAGGPSYEQYF . TRBJ2-7 TRBV6-1 TRBD2
TGTGCCAGCAGCTTAGCTGGGAGCTCCTACAATGAGCAGTTCTTC CASSLAGSSYNEQFF . TRBJ2-1 TRBV7-2 .
TGTGCCAGTAGTATTAGCGGGGCTAGCGACACAGATACGCAGTATTTT CASSISGASDTDTQYF . TRBJ2-3 TRBV19 TRBD2
TGTGCCAGTACCCAGGGTAGCTCCTATAATTCACCCCTCCACTTT CASTQGSSYNSPLHF . TRBJ1-6 TRBV19 .
TGTGCCAGCAGTTTAGTACTGAATAATTCACCCCTCCACTTT CASSLVLNNSPLHF . TRBJ1-6 TRBV28 .
TGTGCCAGCAGTCCAGGTATTCTAGCCAAAAACATTCAGTACTTC CASSPGILAKNIQYF . TRBJ2-4 TRBV28 .
TGTGCCAGCAGACCGGGACAGCTCTATGGCTACACCTTC CASRPGQLYGYTF . TRBJ1-2 TRBV28 TRBD1
TGTGCCAGCAGTTTTCGGTCCATAATCCAGGCGGGGGAGACCCAGTACTTC CASSFRSIIQAGETQYF once TRBJ2-5 TRBV28 .
TGCGCCAGCAGCCAAGCCTCCACAGGGGTAAAACTGTTTTTT CASSQASTGVKLFF . TRBJ1-4 TRBV4-1 TRBD1
TGTGCCACCTATGCGGGACAGGGTATCACTGAAGCTTTCTTT CATYAGQGITEAFF . TRBJ1-1 TRBV10-3 TRBD1
TGTGCCACCAGCAGACCTGGCCGGGGGGGCCCGACCGGGGAGCTGTTTTTT CATSRPGRGGPTGELFF . TRBJ2-2 TRBV15 TRBD2
TGTGCCAGCTCGTTCGGGGTCCCACTACCGGGTGAAGCCTACAATGAGCAGTTCTTC CASSFGVPLPGEAYNEQFF few TRBJ2-1 TRBV18 .
TGTGCCAGCAGCCAACCACCAGACATGGTTAAGCAGTACTTC CASSQPPDMVKQYF . TRBJ2-7 TRBV3-1/TRBV3-2 .
TGTGCCAGCAGTTACGGGACAGGGGACGACCTAAACACCATATATTTT CASSYGTGDDLNTIYF . TRBJ1-3 TRBV6-2/TRBV6-3 TRBD1
TGTGCCAGTACGGGGACAGGGGGCAGTCAGCCCCAGCATTTT CASTGTGGSQPQHF . TRBJ1-5 TRBV19 TRBD1
TGTGCCAGCAGTTCGACCGGGACTAGCGTCAATGAGCAGTTCTTC CASSSTGTSVNEQFF once TRBJ2-1 TRBV6-5 TRBD2